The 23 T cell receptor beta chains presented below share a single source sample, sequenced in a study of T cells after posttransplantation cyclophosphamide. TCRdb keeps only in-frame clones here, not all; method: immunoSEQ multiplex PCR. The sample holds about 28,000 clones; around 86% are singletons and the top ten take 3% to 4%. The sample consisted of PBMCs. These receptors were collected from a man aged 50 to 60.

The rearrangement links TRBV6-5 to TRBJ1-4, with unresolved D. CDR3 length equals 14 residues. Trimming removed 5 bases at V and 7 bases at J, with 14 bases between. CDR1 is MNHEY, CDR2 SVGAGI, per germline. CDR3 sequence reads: CASSPVWGGEKLFF. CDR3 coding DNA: TGTGCCAGCAGTCCAGTTTGGGGAGGTGAAAAACTGTTTTTT.

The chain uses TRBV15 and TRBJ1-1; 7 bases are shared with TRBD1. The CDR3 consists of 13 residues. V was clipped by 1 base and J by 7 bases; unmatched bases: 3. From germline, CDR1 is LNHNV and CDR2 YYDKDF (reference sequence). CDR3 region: CATSRGNRGEAFF. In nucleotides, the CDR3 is TGTGCCACCAGCAGAGGAAACAGGGGTGAAGCTTTCTTT.

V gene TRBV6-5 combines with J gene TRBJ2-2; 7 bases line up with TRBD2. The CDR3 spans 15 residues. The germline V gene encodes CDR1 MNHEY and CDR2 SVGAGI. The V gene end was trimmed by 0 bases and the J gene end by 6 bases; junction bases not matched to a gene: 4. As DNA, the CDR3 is TGTGCCAGCAGTTACTCGAAGGCGGGGGCCGGGGAGCTGTTTTTT. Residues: CASSYSKAGAGELFF.

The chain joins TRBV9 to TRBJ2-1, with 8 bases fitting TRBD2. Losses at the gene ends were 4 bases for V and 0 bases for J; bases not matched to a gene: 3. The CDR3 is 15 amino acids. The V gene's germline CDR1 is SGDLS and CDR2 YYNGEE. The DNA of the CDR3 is TGTGCCAGCAGCCCGAGCGGGAGCTCCTACAATGAGCAGTTCTTC. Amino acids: CASSPSGSSYNEQFF.

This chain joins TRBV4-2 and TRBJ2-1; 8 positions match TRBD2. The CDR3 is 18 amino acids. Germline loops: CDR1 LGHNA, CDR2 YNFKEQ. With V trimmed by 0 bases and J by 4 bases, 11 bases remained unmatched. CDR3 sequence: CASSQEAGAGAKYNEQFF. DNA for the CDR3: TGTGCCAGCAGCCAAGAAGCGGGAGCGGGGGCTAAATACAATGAGCAGTTCTTC.

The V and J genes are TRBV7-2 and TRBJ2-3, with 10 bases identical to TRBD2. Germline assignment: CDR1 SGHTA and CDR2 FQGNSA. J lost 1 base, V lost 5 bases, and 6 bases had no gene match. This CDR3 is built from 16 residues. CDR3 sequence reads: CASSPQTSGGTDTQYF. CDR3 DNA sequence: TGTGCCAGCAGCCCGCAAACTAGCGGGGGCACAGATACGCAGTATTTT.

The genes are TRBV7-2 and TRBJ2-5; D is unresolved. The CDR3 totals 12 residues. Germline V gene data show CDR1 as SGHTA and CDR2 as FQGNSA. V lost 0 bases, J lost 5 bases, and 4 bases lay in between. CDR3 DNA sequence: TGTGCCAGCAGCTTAGCGCGGGAGACCCAGTACTTC. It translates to CASSLARETQYF.

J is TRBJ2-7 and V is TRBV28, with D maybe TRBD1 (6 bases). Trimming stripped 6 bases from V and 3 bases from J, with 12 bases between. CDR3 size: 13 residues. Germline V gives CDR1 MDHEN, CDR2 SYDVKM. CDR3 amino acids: CASRPTGIYEQYF. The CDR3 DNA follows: TGTGCCAGCAGACCCACAGGGATCTACGAGCAGTACTTC. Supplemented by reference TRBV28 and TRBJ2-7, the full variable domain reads DVKVTQSSRYLVKRTGEKVFLECVQDMDHENMFWYRQDPGLGLRLIYFSYDVKMKEKGDIPEGYSVSREKKERFSLILESASTNQTSMYLCASRPTGIYEQYFGPGTRLTVT.

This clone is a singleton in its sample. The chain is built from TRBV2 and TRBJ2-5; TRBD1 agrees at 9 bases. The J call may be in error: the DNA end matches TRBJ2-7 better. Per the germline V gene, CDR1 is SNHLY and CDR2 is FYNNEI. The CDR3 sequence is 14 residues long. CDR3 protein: CASSGDRVSAEQYF. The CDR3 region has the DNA TGTGCCAGCAGTGGGGACAGGGTGTCTGCCGAGCAGTACTTC.

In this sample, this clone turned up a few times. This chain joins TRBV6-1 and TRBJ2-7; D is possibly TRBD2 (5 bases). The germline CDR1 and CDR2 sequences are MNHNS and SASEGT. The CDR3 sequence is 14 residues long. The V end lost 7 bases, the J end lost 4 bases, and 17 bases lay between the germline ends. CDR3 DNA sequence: TGTGCCAGCACCGAGACAAGAGGGATGTACGAGCAGTACTTC. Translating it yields CASTETRGMYEQYF.

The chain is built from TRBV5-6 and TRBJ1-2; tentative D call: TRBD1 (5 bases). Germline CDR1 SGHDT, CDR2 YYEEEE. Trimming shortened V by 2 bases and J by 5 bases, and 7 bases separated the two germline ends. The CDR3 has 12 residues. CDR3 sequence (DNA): TGTGCCAGCAGCTTCCGACAGTATGGCTACACCTTC. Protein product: CASSFRQYGYTF.

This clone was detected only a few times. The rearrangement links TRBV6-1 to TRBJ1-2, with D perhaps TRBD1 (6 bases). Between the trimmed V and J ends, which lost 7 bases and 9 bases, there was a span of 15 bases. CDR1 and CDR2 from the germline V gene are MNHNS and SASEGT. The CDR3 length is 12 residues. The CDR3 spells CASMGDIVRYTF. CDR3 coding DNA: TGTGCCAGCATGGGGGACATCGTTCGCTACACCTTC.

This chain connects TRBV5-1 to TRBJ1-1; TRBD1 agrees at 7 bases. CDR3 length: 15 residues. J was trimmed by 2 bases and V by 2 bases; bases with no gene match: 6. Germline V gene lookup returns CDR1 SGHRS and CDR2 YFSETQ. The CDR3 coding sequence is TGCGCCAGCAGCTTACCCGGGACAGTAAACACTGAAGCTTTCTTT. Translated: CASSLPGTVNTEAFF.

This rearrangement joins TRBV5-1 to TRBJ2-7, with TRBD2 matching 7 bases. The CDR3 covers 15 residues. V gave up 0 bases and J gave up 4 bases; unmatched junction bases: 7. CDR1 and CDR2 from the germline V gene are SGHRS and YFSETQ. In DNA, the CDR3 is TGCGCCAGCAGCTTGGCCGGGGGGACGTGGTACGAGCAGTACTTC. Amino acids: CASSLAGGTWYEQYF.

Here the CDR3 DNA reads TGTGCCAGCACGGGGGGCTGGGTAGCTAACTATGGCTACACCTTC. Residues: CASTGGWVANYGYTF. The chain joins TRBV7-9 to TRBJ1-2; D might be TRBD1 (6 bases). CDR1 SEHNR and CDR2 FQNEAQ come from the germline V gene (reference sequence). The V gene lost 7 bases and the J gene lost 0 bases, with 15 bases spanning the gap. The CDR3 has 15 residues.

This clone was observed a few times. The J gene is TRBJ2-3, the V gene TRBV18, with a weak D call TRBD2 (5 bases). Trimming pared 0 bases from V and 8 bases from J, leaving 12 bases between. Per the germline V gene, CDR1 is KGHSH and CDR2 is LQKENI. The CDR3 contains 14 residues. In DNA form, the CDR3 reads TGTGCCAGCTCACCACCGATGAGGGAAGTTACGCAGTATTTT. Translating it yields CASSPPMREVTQYF.

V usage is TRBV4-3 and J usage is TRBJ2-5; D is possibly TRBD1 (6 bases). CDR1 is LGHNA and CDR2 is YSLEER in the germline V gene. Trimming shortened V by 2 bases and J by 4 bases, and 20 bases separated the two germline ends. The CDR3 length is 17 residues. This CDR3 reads CASSQSVIQGLSETQYF. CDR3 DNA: TGCGCCAGCAGCCAATCAGTCATCCAGGGGCTGTCAGAGACCCAGTACTTC.

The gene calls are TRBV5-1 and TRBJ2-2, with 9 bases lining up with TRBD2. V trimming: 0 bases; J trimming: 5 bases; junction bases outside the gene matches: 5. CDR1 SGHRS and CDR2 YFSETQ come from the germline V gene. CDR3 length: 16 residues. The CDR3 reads CASSLAGTSSTGELFF. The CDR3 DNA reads TGCGCCAGCAGCTTGGCTGGGACTAGCAGTACCGGGGAGCTGTTTTTT.

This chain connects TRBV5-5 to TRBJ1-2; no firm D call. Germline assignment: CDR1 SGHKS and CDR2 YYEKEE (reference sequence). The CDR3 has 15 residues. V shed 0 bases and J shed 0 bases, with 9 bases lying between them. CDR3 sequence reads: CASSLAVSANYGYTF. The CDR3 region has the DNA TGTGCCAGCAGCTTGGCCGTTTCGGCTAACTATGGCTACACCTTC.

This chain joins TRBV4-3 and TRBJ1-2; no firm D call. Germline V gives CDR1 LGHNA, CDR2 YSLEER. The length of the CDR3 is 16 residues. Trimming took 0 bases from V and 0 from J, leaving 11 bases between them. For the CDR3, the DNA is TGCGCCAGCAGCCAAGATACGGGGAGAACTAACTATGGCTACACCTTC. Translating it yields CASSQDTGRTNYGYTF.

CDR3 protein: CASSWTTGNQPQHF. The CDR3 DNA is TGTGCCAGCAGTTGGACGACAGGAAATCAGCCCCAGCATTTT. J is TRBJ1-5 and V is TRBV27, with D possibly TRBD1 on 6 matching bases. V was pared by 4 bases and J by 4 bases, with 11 bases between. This CDR3 spans 14 amino acids. Germline CDR1 MNHEY, CDR2 SMNVEV (reference sequence).

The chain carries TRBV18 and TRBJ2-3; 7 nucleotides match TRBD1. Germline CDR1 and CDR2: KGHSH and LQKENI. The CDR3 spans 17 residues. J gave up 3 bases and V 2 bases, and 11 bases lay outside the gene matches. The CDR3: CASSPSQRGRRTDTQYF. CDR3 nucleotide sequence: TGTGCCAGCTCACCAAGTCAGAGGGGGCGGAGGACAGATACGCAGTATTTT.

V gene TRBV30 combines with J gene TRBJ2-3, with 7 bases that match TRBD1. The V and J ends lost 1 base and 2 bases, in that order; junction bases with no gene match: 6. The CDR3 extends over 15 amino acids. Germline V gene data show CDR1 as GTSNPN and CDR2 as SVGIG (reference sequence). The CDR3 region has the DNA TGTGCCTGGAGTGGTGGGACAGAAAACACAGATACGCAGTATTTT. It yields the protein CAWSGGTENTDTQYF. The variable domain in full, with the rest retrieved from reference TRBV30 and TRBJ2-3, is SQTIHQWPATLVQPVGSPLSLECTVEGTSNPNLYWYRQAAGRGLQLLFYSVGIGQISSEVPQNLSASRPQDRQFILSSKKLLLSDSGFYLCAWSGGTENTDTQYFGPGTRLTVL.